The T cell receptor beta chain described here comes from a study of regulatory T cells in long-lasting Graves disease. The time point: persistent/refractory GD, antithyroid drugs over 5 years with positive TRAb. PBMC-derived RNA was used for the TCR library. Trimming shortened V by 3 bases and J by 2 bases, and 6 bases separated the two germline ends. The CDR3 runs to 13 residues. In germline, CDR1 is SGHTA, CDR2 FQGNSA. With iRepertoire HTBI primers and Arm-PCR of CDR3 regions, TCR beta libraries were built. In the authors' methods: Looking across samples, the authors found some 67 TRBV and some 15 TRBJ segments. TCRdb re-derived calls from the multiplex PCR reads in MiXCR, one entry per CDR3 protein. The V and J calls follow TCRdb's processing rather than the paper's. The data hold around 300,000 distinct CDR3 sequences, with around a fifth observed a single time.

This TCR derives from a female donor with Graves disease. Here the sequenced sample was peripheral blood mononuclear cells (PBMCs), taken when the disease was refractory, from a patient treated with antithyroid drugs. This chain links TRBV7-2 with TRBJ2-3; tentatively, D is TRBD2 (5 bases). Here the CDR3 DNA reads TGTGCCAGCAGCTTCGACTACACAGATACGCAGTATTTT. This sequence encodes CASSFDYTDTQYF.